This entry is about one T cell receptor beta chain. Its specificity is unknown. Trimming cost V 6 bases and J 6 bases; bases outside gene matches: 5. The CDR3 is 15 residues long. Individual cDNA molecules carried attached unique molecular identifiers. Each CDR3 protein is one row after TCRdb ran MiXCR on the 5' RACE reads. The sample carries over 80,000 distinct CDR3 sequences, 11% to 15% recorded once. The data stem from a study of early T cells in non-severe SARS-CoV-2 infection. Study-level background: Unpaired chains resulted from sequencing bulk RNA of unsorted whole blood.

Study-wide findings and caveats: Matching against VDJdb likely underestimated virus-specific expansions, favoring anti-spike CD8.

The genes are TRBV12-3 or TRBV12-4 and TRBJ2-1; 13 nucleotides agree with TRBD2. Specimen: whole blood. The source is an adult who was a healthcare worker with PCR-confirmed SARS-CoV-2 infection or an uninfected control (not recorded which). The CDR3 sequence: CASRQTSGGRNEQFF. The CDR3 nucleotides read TGTGCCAGCAGACAGACTAGCGGGGGGCGCAATGAGCAGTTCTTC.